The next 14 T cell receptor beta chains were all read from a single sample in a study of post-analysis software for immune sequencing data. Every TCR beta cDNA library bore unique molecular identifiers. TCRdb processed the PCR reads anew with MiXCR; each CDR3 protein has one entry. The sample holds roughly 800,000 distinct CDR3 sequences, roughly half seen once. Their antigen targets remain unknown. General study findings and limits: In patients, about 5 TRBV segments were more frequent than in controls, with TRBV5-6, TRBV5-1 and TRBV20-1 among them.

Sequencing was carried out using blood. The receptors were gathered from a girl aged 10-17 years with multiple sclerosis.

V is TRBV5-1 and J is TRBJ2-7; 9 bases fit TRBD1. CDR1 is SGHRS and CDR2 is YFSETQ in the germline V gene. V lost 4 bases to trimming and J lost 6 bases; unmatched junction nucleotides: 8. The CDR3 length is 14 residues. For the CDR3, the DNA is TGCGCCAGCAGCCTGCAGGGACAGGGTGCCGAGCAGTACTTC. Translated, it gives CASSLQGQGAEQYF. Full variable domain (outside the CDR3, taken from reference TRBV5-1 and TRBJ2-7): KAGVTQTPRYLIKTRGQQVTLSCSPISGHRSVSWYQQTPGQGLQFLFEYFSETQRNKGNFPGRFSGRQFSNSRSEMNVSTLELGDSALYLCASSLQGQGAEQYFGPGTRLTVT.

The gene calls are TRBV2 and TRBJ2-1, with 8 bases fitting TRBD2. This CDR3 region has 14 residues. Germline V CDR1 and CDR2: SNHLY, FYNNEI. Trimming at V came to 6 bases and at J to 3 bases, leaving 4 bases not matched to a gene. CDR3 DNA sequence: TGTGCCAGCAGGACACTAGCGGACTACAATGAGCAGTTCTTC. Translation: CASRTLADYNEQFF.

The gene calls are TRBV24-1 and TRBJ2-1, with 13 bases aligning to TRBD2. Germline V lookup: CDR1 KGHDR, CDR2 SFDVKD. CDR3 size: 17 residues. V shed 4 bases and J 10 bases; nucleotides not matched to a gene: 12. CDR3: CATSDRRTSGGLEEQFF. The CDR3 nucleotides are TGTGCCACCAGTGACCGTAGGACTAGCGGGGGCCTAGAAGAGCAGTTCTTC.

The V gene is TRBV4-2, the J gene TRBJ2-1, with 12 bases that match TRBD2. CDR1 and CDR2 (germline): LGHNA, YNFKEQ. The CDR3 consists of 16 residues. J was trimmed by 7 bases and V by 4 bases; bases with no gene match: 8. CDR3 nucleotides: TGTGCCAGCAGCCCAAACGGACTAGCGGGACAAAATGAGCAGTTCTTC. The encoded protein is CASSPNGLAGQNEQFF.

This clonotype was counted at least ten times. The rearrangement links TRBV9 to TRBJ2-5, with D unresolved. CDR1 and CDR2 from the germline V gene are SGDLS and YYNGEE. CDR3 length equals 13 residues. Trimming stripped 4 bases from V and 1 base from J, with 8 bases between. For the CDR3, the DNA is TGTGCCAGCAGCCCGAGATCCCAAGAGACCCAGTACTTC. It codes for CASSPRSQETQYF. The full variable domain, rest sourced from reference TRBV9 and TRBJ2-5, is DSGVTQTPKHLITATGQRVTLRCSPRSGDLSVYWYQQSLDQGLQFLIQYYNGEERAKGNILERFSAQQFPDLHSELNLSSLELGDSALYFCASSPRSQETQYFGPGTRLLVL.

The chain carries TRBV5-1 and TRBJ2-3; D remains unclear. CDR3 size: 15 residues. With 2 bases removed from V and 2 bases from J, the gap between germline ends came to 12 bases. Germline lookup yields CDR1 SGHRS and CDR2 YFSETQ. Here the CDR3 reads CASSFGLTPTDTQYF. CDR3 nucleotides: TGCGCCAGCAGCTTCGGGCTGACCCCCACAGATACGCAGTATTTT.

The chain is built from TRBV12-3 or TRBV12-4 and TRBJ1-2; D perhaps matches TRBD1 (5 bases). V was clipped by 4 bases and J by 10 bases, with 10 bases between them. CDR3 length: 11 residues. The DNA of the CDR3 is TGTGCCAGCAGTTCTGGGGCTACCTACACCTTC. Translation: CASSSGATYTF.

This clonotype has a single count. V and J are TRBV7-9 and TRBJ1-1, with TRBD1 matching 11 bases. The CDR3 length is 14 residues. CDR1 and CDR2 (germline): SEHNR, FQNEAQ (reference sequence). Losses at the gene ends were 7 bases for V and 4 bases for J; bases not matched to a gene: 5. The CDR3 DNA reads as TGTGCCAGCAACGAGGGGACAGGGGGCACTGAAGCTTTCTTT. Amino acid sequence: CASNEGTGGTEAFF.

This clonotype was observed a few times. The rearrangement joins TRBV6-2 or TRBV6-3 to TRBJ2-3; 11 bases fit TRBD2. The CDR3 consists of 14 residues. Germline-derived CDR1 and CDR2 are MNHEY and SVGEGT. The junction had 2 bases not matched to a gene; V was cut back by 6 bases and J by 3 bases. As DNA, the CDR3 is TGTGCCAGCAGACTAGCGGGAGCGACAGATACGCAGTATTTT. Translating it yields CASRLAGATDTQYF.

The V and J genes are TRBV20-1 and TRBJ2-3, with 7 bases lining up with TRBD2. The CDR3 runs to 15 residues. Germline CDR1 is DFQATT and CDR2 is SNEGSKA (reference sequence). The ends lost 1 base at V and 0 bases at J; junction bases unmatched: 4. CDR3 region: CSARGISGSTDTQYF. The CDR3 nucleotides are TGCAGTGCTAGAGGGATTAGCGGGAGCACAGATACGCAGTATTTT.

In this sample, this clonotype turned up a few times. The chain combines TRBV7-3 with TRBJ2-7, with D uncertain. The germline V gene encodes CDR1 SGHTA and CDR2 FQGTGA. Between the trimmed V and J ends, which lost 5 bases and 0 bases, there was a span of 17 bases. The CDR3 has 16 amino acids. CDR3 loop: CASSLLRARLSYEQYF. Written as DNA, the CDR3 is TGTGCCAGCAGCCTCCTTAGGGCCCGCCTCTCCTACGAGCAGTACTTC.

This chain connects TRBV12-3 or TRBV12-4 to TRBJ2-3; D uncertain. The CDR3 spans 15 residues. The germline V and J ends were trimmed by 3 bases and 4 bases, with 14 bases remaining between them. CDR3 protein: CASSFGPESADTQYF. The DNA of the CDR3 is TGTGCCAGCAGTTTTGGGCCTGAAAGCGCAGATACGCAGTATTTT.

The CDR3 bases are TGTGCCAGCATGCCGCAGGGCCAGGGGGGCTATGGCTACACCTTC. Translating gives CASMPQGQGGYGYTF. The V and J genes are TRBV7-2 and TRBJ1-2, with TRBD1 matching over 7 bases. CDR1 is SGHTA, CDR2 FQGNSA, per germline. The V gene end was trimmed by 7 bases and the J gene end by 4 bases; junction bases not matched to a gene: 12. CDR3 length: 15 amino acids.

This chain links TRBV29-1 with TRBJ2-1; D remains unclear. The CDR3 has 11 residues. Germline CDR1 SQVTM, CDR2 ANQGSEA. With 4 bases removed from V and 5 bases from J, the gap between germline ends came to 6 bases. CDR3 loop: CSVVLHNEQFF. As DNA, the CDR3 is TGCAGCGTTGTCCTCCACAATGAGCAGTTCTTC.